This record covers a single T cell receptor beta chain. Germline CDR1 reads SQVTM; CDR2 reads ANQGSEA. CDR3 length: 14 amino acids. The V gene lost 2 bases and the J gene lost 5 bases, with 15 bases spanning the gap. The entry originates in a study of blood T cell repertoires in COVID-19. Study background: PBMCs, B-cell-depleted T cells, or T cells provided the cDNA or gDNA that made up the material.

The authors' processing: Researchers report that nucleated cell counts were estimated from reference gene primer amplification. The repertoire was sequenced with immunoSEQ multiplex PCR; TCRdb's copy has only in-frame clones and lacks some. That table gives V, J and clone size, and the DNA gave D and trimming. This sample has roughly 180,000 clones, with around four fifths found just once. Individuals drawn from 20 to 30 US areas were roughly 18 to 100 years old. Cohorts were determined from participant-reported clinical history. The origin of this receptor is a woman between 50 and 59 years old in a cohort exposed to, infected with or recovered from COVID-19 (not recorded which). This chain links TRBV29-1 with TRBJ2-5, with D tentatively TRBD1 (6 bases). The sequenced sample consisted of PBMCs or T cells enriched from blood (not recorded which). CDR3 DNA: TGCAGCGTTGAACTGGGGGCAGGAGTGGAGACCCAGTACTTC. Its translation: CSVELGAGVETQYF.